This note documents a single T cell receptor (beta chain) sequence. Its antigen is unknown. Base qualities are missing; no much larger clone stands one base away. Trimming costs V 0 bases and J 6 bases, and their ends lie 14 bases apart. The CDR3 sequence holds 14 residues, the cysteine and phenylalanine included. Solely the CDR3 DNA is kept, with 42 bases framed from the first base. The germline V gene (reference sequence) yields GTSNPN for CDR1 and SVGIG for CDR2. This entry is derived from a study of T cell clonotyping in hematopoietic cell transplantation (dated by TCRdb to the early 2020s). For the study in its entirety: The study collected approximately 130 blood samples from 35 to 40 consecutive transplant recipients and their related donors. Patients were recruited between late 2015 and January 2017 and followed until September 2020 or death.

The immunoSEQ assay, a bias-controlled multiplex PCR with V- and J-specific primers, was used to amplify TCR beta CDR3 regions from genomic DNA. In a second PCR step, the CDR3 amplicons were tagged with a proprietary barcode plus Illumina adapter sequences. An Illumina MiSeq instrument was used for sequencing of the CDR3 libraries. On the study's bioinformatics: Export and quality control were handled in immunoSEQ Analyzer 3.0, while downstream analyses relied on R Bioconductor and Immunarch. Repertoire metrics were calculated using only productive rearrangements within the normalized downsampled data set. Pathologically expanded clonotypes were defined as those larger than 5 templates in the normalized cohort. The Inverse Simpson Index was used to measure repertoire diversity. The non-normalized data set was used for CMV-specificity analyses so that all clonotypes could be captured. Held by TCRdb, this immuneACCESS table contains in-frame sequences only and omits some clones. Under half of the omission traces to an unresolved V gene where checked; the cause of the rest is unknown. V and J calls and clone size are those listed in that table; D and trimming were worked out from the DNA. This sample gives some 8,300 clones in total; 85% of them show up just once. Jointly, the top ten make up 30% to 35% of the sample.

The time point label on this specimen signifies: 180 days after allo-HCT. Blood samples were obtained from recipients approximately 28 days before transplant and at days 30, 100 and 180 after transplant. Nuclei Lysis Solution was used to extract genomic DNA from fresh or cryopreserved unfractionated peripheral blood mononuclear cells. What the research found in general, with its limitations: Just a small fraction of recipient repertoires overlapped with donor repertoires, and more than 95% appeared de novo at the given depth. Inverse Simpson Index values from donors and from recipients before transplant predicted broader TCR repertoire diversity after transplant. A decrease in recipient TCR diversity was observed after transplant, and a progressive increase in pathologically expanded clonotypes was seen from day 30 to day 180. The sample size was limited, and because cells were not sorted, the contributions of CD4 and CD8 repertoires could not be separated.

The rearranged chain carries TRBV30 and TRBJ1-1; the D gene cannot be resolved reliably. The sequences come from PBMCs, collected 180 days after allogeneic stem cell transplant. The origin of this receptor is a female patient aged 25-40 years who had an allogeneic stem cell transplant, so the T cells may come from the graft donor. Some clones in this sample may be carry-over from other donors' samples. The nucleotide sequence is TGTGCCTGGAGTGTACCCGTGGTGCGAGCTGAAGCTTTCTTT. The resulting protein is CAWSVPVVRAEAFF.